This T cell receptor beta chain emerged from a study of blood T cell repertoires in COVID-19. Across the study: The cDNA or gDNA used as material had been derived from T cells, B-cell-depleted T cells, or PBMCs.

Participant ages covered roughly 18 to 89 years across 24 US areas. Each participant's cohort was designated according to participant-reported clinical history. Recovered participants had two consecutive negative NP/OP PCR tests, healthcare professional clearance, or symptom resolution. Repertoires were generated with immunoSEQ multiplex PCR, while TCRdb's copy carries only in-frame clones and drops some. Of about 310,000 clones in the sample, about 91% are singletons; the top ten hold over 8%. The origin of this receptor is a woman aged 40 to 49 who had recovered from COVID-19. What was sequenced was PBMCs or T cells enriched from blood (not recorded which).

As DNA, the CDR3 is TGCGCCAGCAGCTTGGGGTCTAGCTCCTACAATGAGCAGTTCTTC. Amino acid sequence: CASSLGSSSYNEQFF. This chain connects TRBV5-1 to TRBJ2-1; D uncertain. From germline, CDR1 is SGHRS and CDR2 YFSETQ. V gave up 0 bases and J gave up 0 bases, with 7 bases separating them. This CDR3 region has 15 residues.